What follows describes a single T cell receptor beta chain. Its matching antigen is unknown. About 100,000 TCR templates underwent assay in every sample. TCRdb's table, derived via immunoSEQ multiplex PCR, lists solely in-frame clones and lacks some. The data contain 94,000 or so clones, under 95% of them seen just once; the ten biggest clones take up 5.5% to 7.5%. Germline CDR1 is SEHNR and CDR2 is FQNEAQ (reference sequence). The CDR3 is made up of 15 amino acids. Trimming took 6 bases from V and 1 from J; bases not matched to a gene: 8. The entry originates in a study of siplizumab effects on memory and regulatory T cells. Study-wide results and caveats: Tregs proliferating in siplizumab cultures lacked confirmation of their suppressive function. Memory cells seemed less diverse than naive T cells, which also seemed major contributors to the alloresponse. Roughly 75-95% of proliferating clones (CD4+ or CD8+) could not be assigned a naive or memory phenotype.

Input material: CD8+ T cells sorted from blood. The chain uses TRBV7-9 and TRBJ1-1, with 7 bases identical to TRBD1. The TCR comes from a human donor in good health. The DNA of the CDR3 is TGTGCCAGCAGTCGAACCGGGACAGCGAACACTGAAGCTTTCTTT. Its translation: CASSRTGTANTEAFF.